The TCR beta chain under discussion was sequenced for a study of cytomegalovirus exposure and HLA in healthy donors (dated by TCRdb to between 2016 and 2019). Turning to the overall study: The 500 to 800 repertoires of the first cohort and the roughly 120 validation repertoires were produced on the same platform, according to a later analysis. The aim of the study was to test whether cataloging public T cell receptors could identify signatures of past pathogen exposure. Along with the roughly 610-subject first cohort, a separate validation cohort of over a hundred different subjects was used. To predict cytomegalovirus infection status, the study brought together high-throughput TCR immunosequencing, statistical association of individual TCRs with disease status, and machine learning.

The library was generated by the immunoSEQ multiplex PCR assay. The authors processed their data as follows. A statistical classification framework was built for diagnosing cytomegalovirus status from the catalog of TCR beta chain sequences. Drawn from immuneACCESS, this table holds only the in-frame rearrangements with V and J called that TCRdb kept. Clones are partly lost; checked studies trace under half to an unresolved V gene and leave the rest unexplained. V and J calls and clone size are copied from that table; D and trimming were computed from the DNA. A total of nearly 110,000 clones appear in this sample, around 89% of them only once. The ten largest clonotypes hold about 1.8% of the sample. Donors formed part of the validation cohort, which comprised 120 subjects and was distinct from the first cohort of under 750 subjects. Regarding this clone: Its antigen is still unknown. The sample holds no much larger clone one base away, and base qualities are not on file.

Paper-wide results and their limitations: In the study, around 150 TCR beta chains were listed as associated with cytomegalovirus. All 120 or so repertoires were used to score co-occurrence in the validation cohort in a later analysis, because that analysis had no HLA typing for the cohort. In a later analysis, TCRs clustered in the first cohort were found to also tend to co-occur in the roughly 130 validation repertoires, with 94% of cluster scores above 0. The authors suggested that the approach could potentially be generalized to other disease states and immunological phenotypes. Three of the identified cytomegalovirus-associated TCR beta chains were confirmed in vitro to be specific for cytomegalovirus antigens. The classifier was reported to diagnose cytomegalovirus status with high specificity and sensitivity in both the original cohort and the validation cohort. Most TCR sequences were seen in very few donors, while some public TCRs were found in many individuals.

This sequence originates from a woman aged 18-29 years in good health and CMV-seropositive. The sample was PBMCs.

The nucleotide sequence is given as TGTGCCAGCAGTTTACCACGGGGGGCTACTACTAAGCCCCAGCATTTT. It is translated as CASSLPRGATTKPQHF. Here the chain combines TRBV28 and TRBJ1-5; TRBD1 is possibly the D segment (6 matching bases). From a lookup of the germline V gene, CDR1 and CDR2 are MDHEN and SYDVKM. The CDR3 spans 16 residues, from the cysteine through the phenylalanine. The read is trimmed to its CDR3 DNA, 48 bases read in frame from base 1. The junction carries 19 bases between V and J, which are trimmed by 2 bases and 8 bases respectively.